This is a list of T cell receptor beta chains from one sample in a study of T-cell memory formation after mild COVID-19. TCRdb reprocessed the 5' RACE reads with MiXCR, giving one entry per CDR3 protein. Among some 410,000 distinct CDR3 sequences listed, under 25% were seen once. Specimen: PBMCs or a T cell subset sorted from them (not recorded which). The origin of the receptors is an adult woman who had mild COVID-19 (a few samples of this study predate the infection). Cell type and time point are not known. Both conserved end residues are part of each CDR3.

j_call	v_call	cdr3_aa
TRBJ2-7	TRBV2	CASASGSSYEQYF
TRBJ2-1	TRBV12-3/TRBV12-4	CASTTRDRGNNEQFF
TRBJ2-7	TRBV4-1	CASSHVPGTETYEQYF
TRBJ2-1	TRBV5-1	CASSPKGLAGQNIYNEQFF
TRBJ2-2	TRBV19	CANSLPTSYNTGELFF
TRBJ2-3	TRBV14	CASSQQGVGTDTQYF
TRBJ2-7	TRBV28	CASSFDTGTSSYEQYF
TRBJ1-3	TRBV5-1	CASSLGPGGSGNTIYF
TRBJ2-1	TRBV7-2	CASSFEVYEQFF
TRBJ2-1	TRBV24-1	CATSDSGTANNEQFF
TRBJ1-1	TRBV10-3	CAISVSGMNTEAFF
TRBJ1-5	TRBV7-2	CASSFQGDQPQHF
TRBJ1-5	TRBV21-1	CASSYAGQDNQPQHF
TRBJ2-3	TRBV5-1	CASSGGPRDTQYF
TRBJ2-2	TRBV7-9	CASTRGGYGELFF
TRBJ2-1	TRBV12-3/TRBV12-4	CASSLNRWNEQFF
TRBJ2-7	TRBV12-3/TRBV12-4	CASTASPPYEQYF
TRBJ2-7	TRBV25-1	CASSASPTGKREQYF
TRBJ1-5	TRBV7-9	CASSAGTGSGYNQPQHF
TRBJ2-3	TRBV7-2	CASRSSGSSADTQYF
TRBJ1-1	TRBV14	CASSHHRATEAFF
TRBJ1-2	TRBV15	CATRTRDRGHLGYGYTF
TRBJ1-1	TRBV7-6	CASSLSLEISAIEAFF
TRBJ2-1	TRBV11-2	CASSRNYRTSANNEQFF
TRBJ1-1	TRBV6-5	CASSLTAGGGRFRGTEAFF
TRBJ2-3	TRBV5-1	CASSPGQAESTDTQYF
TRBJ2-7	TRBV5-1	CASSDGTGNPEQYF
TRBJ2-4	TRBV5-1	CASSLAGAGGGNIQYF
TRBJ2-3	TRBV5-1	CASSRGLAGDTDTQYF
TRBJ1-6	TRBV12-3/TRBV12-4	CASTFWGAAPLHF
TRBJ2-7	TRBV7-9	CASSFLGAGTYEQYF
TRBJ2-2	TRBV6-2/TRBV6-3	CASSGFGGELFF
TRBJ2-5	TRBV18	CASSPRSETQYF